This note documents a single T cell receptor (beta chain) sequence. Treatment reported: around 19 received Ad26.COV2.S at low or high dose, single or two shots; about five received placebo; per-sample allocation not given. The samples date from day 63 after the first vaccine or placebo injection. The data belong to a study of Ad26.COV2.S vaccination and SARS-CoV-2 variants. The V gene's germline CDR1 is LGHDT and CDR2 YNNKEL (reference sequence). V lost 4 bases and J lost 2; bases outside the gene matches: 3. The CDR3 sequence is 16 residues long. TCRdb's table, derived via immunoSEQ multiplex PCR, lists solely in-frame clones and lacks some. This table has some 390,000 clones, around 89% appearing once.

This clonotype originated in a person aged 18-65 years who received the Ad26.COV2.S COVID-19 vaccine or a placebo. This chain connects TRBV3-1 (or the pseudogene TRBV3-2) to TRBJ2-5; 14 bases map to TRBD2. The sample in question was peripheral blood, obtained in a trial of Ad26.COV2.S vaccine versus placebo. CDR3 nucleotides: TGTGCCAGCAGCCCGACTAGCGGGAGGGGACAAGAGACCCAGTACTTC. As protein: CASSPTSGRGQETQYF.